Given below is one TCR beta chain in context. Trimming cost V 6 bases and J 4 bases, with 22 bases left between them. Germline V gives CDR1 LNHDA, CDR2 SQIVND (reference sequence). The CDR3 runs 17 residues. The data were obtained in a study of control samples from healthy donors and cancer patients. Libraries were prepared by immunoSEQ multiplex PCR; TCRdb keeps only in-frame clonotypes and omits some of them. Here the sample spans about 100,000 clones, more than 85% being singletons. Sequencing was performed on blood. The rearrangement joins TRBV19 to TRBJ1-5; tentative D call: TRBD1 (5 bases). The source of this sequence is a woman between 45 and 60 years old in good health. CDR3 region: CASRTKGGVGLNQPQHF. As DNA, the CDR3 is TGTGCCAGTAGAACCAAAGGCGGAGTGGGGCTGAATCAGCCCCAGCATTTT.